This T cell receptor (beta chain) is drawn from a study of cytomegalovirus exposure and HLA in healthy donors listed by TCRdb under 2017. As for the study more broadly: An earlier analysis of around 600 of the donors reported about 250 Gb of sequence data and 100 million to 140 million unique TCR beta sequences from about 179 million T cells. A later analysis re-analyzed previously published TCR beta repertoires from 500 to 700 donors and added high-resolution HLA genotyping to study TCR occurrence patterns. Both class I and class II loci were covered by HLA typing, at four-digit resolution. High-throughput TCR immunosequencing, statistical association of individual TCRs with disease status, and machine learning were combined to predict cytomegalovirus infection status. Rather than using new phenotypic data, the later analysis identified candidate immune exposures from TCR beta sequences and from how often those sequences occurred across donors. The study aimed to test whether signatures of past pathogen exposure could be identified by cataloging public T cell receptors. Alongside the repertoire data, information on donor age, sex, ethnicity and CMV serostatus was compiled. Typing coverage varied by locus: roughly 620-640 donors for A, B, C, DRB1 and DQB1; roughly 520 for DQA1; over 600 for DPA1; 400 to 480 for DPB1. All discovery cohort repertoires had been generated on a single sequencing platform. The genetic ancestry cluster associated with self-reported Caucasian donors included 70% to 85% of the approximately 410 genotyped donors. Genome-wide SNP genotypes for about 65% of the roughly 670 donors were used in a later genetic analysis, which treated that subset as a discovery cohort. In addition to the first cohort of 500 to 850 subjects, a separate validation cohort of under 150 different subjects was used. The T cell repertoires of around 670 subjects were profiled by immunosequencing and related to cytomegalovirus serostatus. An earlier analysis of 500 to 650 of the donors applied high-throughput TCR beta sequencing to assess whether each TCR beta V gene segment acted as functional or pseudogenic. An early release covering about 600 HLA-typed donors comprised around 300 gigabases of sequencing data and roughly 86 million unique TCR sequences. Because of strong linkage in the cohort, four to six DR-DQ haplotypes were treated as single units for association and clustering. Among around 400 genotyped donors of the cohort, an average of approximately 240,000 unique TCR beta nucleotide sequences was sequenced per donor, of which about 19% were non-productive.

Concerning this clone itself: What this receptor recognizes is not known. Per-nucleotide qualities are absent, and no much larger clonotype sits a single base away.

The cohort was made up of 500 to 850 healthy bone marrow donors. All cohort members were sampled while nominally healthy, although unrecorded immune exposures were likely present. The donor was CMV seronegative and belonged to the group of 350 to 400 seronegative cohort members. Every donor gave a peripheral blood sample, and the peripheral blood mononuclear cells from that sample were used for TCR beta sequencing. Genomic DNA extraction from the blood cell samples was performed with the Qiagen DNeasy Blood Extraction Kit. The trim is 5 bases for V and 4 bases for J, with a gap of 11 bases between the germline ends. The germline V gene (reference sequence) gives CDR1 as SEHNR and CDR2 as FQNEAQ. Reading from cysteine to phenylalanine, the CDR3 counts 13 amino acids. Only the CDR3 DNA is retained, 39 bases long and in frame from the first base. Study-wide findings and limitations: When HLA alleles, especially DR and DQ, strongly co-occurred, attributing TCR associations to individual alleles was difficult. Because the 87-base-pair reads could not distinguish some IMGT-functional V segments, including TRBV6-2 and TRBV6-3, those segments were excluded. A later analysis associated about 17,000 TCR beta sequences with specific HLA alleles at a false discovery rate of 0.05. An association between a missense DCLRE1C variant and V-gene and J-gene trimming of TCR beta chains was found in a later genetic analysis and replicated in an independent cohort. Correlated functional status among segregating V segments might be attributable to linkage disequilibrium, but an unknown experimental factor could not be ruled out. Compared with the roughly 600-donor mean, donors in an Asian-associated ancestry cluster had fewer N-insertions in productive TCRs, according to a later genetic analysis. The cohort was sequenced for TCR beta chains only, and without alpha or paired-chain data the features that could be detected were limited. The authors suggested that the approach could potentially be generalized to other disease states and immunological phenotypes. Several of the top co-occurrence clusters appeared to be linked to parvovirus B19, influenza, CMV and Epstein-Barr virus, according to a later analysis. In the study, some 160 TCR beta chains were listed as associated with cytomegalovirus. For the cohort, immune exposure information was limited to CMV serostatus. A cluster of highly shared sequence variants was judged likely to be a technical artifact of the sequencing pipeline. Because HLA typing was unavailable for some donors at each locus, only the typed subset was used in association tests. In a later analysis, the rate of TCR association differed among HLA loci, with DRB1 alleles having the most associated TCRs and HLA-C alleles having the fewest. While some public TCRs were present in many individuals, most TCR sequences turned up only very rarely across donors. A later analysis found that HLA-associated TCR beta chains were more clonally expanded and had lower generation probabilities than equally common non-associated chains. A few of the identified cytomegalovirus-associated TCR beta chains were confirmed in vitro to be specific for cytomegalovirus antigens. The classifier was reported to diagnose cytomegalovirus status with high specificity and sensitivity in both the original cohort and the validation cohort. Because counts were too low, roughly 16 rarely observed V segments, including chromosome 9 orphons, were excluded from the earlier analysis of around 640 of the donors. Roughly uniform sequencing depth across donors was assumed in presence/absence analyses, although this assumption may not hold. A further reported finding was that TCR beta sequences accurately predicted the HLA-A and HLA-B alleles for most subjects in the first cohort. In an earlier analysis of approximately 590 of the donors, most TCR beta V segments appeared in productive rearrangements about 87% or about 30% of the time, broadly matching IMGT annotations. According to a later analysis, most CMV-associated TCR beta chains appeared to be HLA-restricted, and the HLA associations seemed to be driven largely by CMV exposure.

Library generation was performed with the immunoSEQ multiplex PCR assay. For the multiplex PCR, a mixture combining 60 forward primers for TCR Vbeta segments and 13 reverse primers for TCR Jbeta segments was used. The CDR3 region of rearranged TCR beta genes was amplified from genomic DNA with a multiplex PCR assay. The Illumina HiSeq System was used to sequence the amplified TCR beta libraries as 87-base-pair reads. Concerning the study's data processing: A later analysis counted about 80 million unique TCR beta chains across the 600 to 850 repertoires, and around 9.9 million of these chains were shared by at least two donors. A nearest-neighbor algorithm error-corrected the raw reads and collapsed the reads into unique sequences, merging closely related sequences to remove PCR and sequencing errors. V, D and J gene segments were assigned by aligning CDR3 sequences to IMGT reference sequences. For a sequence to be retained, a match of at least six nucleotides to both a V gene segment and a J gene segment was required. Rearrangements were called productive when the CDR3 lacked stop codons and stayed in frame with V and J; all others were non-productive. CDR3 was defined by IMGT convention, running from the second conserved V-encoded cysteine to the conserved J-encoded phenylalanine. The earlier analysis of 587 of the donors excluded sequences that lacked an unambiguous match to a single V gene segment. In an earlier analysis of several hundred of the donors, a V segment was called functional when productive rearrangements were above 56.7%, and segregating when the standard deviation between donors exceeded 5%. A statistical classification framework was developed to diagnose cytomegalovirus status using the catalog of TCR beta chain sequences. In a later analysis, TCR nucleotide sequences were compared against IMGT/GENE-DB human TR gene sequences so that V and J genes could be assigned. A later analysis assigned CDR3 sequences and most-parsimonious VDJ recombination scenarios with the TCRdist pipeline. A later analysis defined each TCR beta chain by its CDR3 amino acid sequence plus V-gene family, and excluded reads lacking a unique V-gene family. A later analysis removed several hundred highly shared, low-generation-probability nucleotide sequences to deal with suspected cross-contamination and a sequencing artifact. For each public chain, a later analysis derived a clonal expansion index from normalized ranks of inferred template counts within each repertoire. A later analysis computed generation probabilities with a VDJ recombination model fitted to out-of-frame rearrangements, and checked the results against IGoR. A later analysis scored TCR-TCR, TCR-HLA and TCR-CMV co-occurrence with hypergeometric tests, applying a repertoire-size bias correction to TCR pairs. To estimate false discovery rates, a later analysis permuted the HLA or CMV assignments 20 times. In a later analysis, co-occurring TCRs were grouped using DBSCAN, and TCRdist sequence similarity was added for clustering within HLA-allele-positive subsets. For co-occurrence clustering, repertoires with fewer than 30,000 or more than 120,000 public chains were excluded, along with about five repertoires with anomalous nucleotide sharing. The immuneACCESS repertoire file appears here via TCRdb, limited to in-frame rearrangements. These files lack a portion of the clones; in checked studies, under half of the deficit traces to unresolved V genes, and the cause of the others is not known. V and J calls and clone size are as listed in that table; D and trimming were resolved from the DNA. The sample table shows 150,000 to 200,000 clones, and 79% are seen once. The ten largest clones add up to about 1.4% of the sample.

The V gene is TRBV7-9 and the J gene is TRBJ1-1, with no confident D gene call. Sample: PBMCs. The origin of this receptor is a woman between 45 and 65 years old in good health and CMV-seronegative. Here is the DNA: TGTGCCAGCAGCCCCAGGAGGGCCACTGAAGCTTTCTTT. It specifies CASSPRRATEAFF.